This TCR beta chain stems from a study of regulatory T cells in long-lasting Graves disease (dated by TCRdb to the early 2020s). For context, the study as a whole: Persistent Graves' disease meant more than 5 years of antithyroid drug treatment with TSH receptor autoantibodies that stayed positive. The study was registered as a clinical trial and conducted in China. Patients with persistent Graves' disease were compared with patients with newly diagnosed Graves' disease using TCR sequencing and RNA sequencing of peripheral blood. TCR sequencing covered some 13 persistent and around 20 newly diagnosed Graves' disease patients, around 35 samples in total. In the clinical cohort, patients with persistent Graves' disease had used antithyroid drugs for an average of about 10.3 years. Results the study describes overall, beyond this receptor: Sequencing and analysis were restricted to the TCR beta chain. Because the primary lesion, thyroid tissue, could not be accessed, the study looked at peripheral blood alone. More public clonotypes were shared among persistent patients (over 2,500) than among newly diagnosed patients (approximately 930). Compared with newly diagnosed patients, patients with persistent Graves' disease had lower TCR Shannon entropy and fewer highly expanded clones, which suggests clonal expansion. The authors acknowledged the small sample size as a limitation that may reduce accuracy. Persistent disease showed preferential use of TRBV28, TRBJ1-2 and TRBJ2-5, whereas newly diagnosed disease favored TRBV20-1 and TRBJ2-1.

Deletion took 7 bases off V and 8 bases off J, with a span of 10 bases between the germline ends. The CDR3 runs 11 amino acids, cysteine and phenylalanine included. Only CDR3 DNA remains: 33 bases, in frame from the first base. The germline V gene specifies SGHAT as CDR1 and FQNNGV as CDR2. Interpreted using the paper, the time point label stands for: persistent/refractory GD, antithyroid drugs over 5 years with positive TRAb. RNA was extracted from PBMCs in TRIzol for both TCR sequencing and RNA sequencing. The diagnosis of Graves' disease was made according to American Thyroid Association guidelines. The patients came from an endocrinology department in Xi'an, China. Each patient gave around 9.2 milliliters of peripheral blood, collected in an EDTA anticoagulant tube. Ficoll Paque Plus density gradient separation was used to isolate PBMCs, and no further T cell sorting was done. An Agilent 2100 Bioanalyzer and agarose gel were used to check RNA quality, and a NanoDrop 2000 was used to measure RNA concentration.

Libraries were made using multiplex PCR. The reads were generated on an Illumina HiSeq 4000. iRepertoire HTBI primers and Arm-PCR amplification of CDR3 regions were used to construct TCR beta libraries. Before sequencing, the PCR products underwent gel purification. Turning to the authors' computational methods: Gene usage analysis of CDR3 amino acid clonotypes relied on the roughly 64 TRBV and 15 or so TRBJ segments identified across samples. COPE and FqMerger were used to merge the filtered high-quality paired reads into contigs. Contigs were aligned with BLAST to IMGT TRBV, TRBD and TRBJ reference genes, and CDR3 was defined per IMGT. Any clonotype with a frequency above 0.1% was classified as a highly expanded clone. Shannon entropy was used to measure repertoire diversity, and the Gini coefficient was used to measure V-J evenness. Clonotypes shared by more than one individual were considered public. Using fastp trimming at Q25 and MiXCR clonotype assembly, TCRdb reanalyzed the public sequencing data and kept in-frame beta chains. Entries that share a CDR3 protein sequence are merged under the most common genes and DNA. These V and J calls derive from TCRdb rather than the authors' analysis. The sample table shows about 430,000 distinct CDR3 sequences, and around a fifth are seen once. The ten largest account for roughly an eighth of the sample.

This clonotype was detected only a few times. Its binding antigen is unknown. No base quality values were provided; no much bigger clone lies one nucleotide off. The V and J segments used are TRBV11-2 and TRBJ2-3; the D gene lacks a confident call. The origin of this receptor is a female donor with Graves disease. The source was peripheral blood mononuclear cells (PBMCs), collected when the disease was refractory, from a patient treated with antithyroid drugs. The CDR3: CASKGPATQYF. Here is the DNA: TGTGCCAGCAAAGGGCCAGCTACGCAGTATTTT.